This TCR beta chain was retrieved from a study of T cell responses to AZD1222 COVID-19 vaccine. Study-level points and caveats: Donors skewed white British and female; clonal diversity was possibly underestimated. Vaccine-related CD4 TCRs covered spike, predominating at 160-218 and 743-854.

Pooling of second doses given at about 4 or about 12 weeks was done. Profiled with immunoSEQ multiplex PCR; TCRdb holds only in-frame clones, not every one. The data contain 95,000 to 150,000 clones, roughly 91% of them seen just once; the ten biggest clones take up approximately 5.1%. A remark on this clone: Its cognate antigen is unknown.

The CDR3 loop spans 14 amino acids. Deletions cut 0 bases from V and 0 bases from J, with 6 bases between. The germline V gene encodes CDR1 SGHRS and CDR2 YFSETQ. This sample comprised peripheral blood, obtained 28 days after the second AZD1222 dose. The chain employs TRBV5-1 and TRBJ1-1; D not certain. The TCR originated in an adult who received the AZD1222 COVID-19 vaccine. The CDR3 DNA sequence: TGCGCCAGCAGCTTGGTAGGGATGAACACTGAAGCTTTCTTT. Protein product: CASSLVGMNTEAFF.